These 19 T cell receptor beta chains were sequenced from one sample in a study of T-cell memory formation after mild COVID-19. TCRdb passed the 5' RACE reads through MiXCR, listing each CDR3 protein once. The sample has some 490,000 distinct CDR3 sequences; roughly 20% are singletons. Sample: PBMCs or a T cell subset sorted from them (not recorded which). All receptors derive from an adult woman who had mild COVID-19 (a few samples of this study predate the infection). Cell type and time point are not known.

This clonotype came up a few times. The rearrangement joins TRBV7-9 to TRBJ2-1; TRBD2 agrees at 10 bases. The CDR3 loop spans 15 amino acids. After removal of 4 bases from V and 8 bases from J, the junction contained 8 bases not matched to a gene. The germline CDR1 and CDR2 sequences are SEHNR and FQNEAQ (reference sequence). The chain's CDR3 is CASSSTSGERHEQFF. The CDR3 nucleotides are TGTGCCAGCAGCTCAACTAGCGGGGAGAGACATGAGCAGTTCTTC.

This clonotype was seen a handful of times. The chain recombines TRBV12-3 or TRBV12-4 with TRBJ1-2, with D tentatively TRBD1 (5 bases). CDR3 length equals 15 residues. Trimming cost V 6 bases and J 7 bases, with 21 bases left between them. In DNA, the CDR3 is TGTGCCAGCAGCATGGTGGGCAGGGAAAGCAGTGGCTACACCTTC. Translated, it gives CASSMVGRESSGYTF.

The genes are TRBV29-1 and TRBJ1-2, with D possibly matching TRBD1 (6 bases). CDR1 and CDR2 (germline): SQVTM, ANQGSEA. CDR3 length equals 9 residues. Trimming shortened V by 4 bases and J by 14 bases, and 11 bases separated the two germline ends. The CDR3 DNA sequence: TGCAGCGTTGGGGAGGGACAAACCTTC. Translating it yields CSVGEGQTF.

This chain joins TRBV7-3 and TRBJ2-5, with a weak D call TRBD2 (5 bases). V was clipped by 1 base and J by 5 bases, with 14 bases between them. The CDR3 extends over 15 amino acids. Germline CDR1 reads SGHTA; CDR2 reads FQGTGA. The CDR3 DNA sequence: TGTGCCAGCAGCTTAAACACGGGATCCGGCGAGACCCAGTACTTC. Translation: CASSLNTGSGETQYF.

Ten or more counts support this clonotype. The chain combines TRBV5-1 with TRBJ2-7; no reliable D call. Trimming shortened V by 4 bases and J by 0 bases, and 14 bases separated the two germline ends. The CDR3 spans 15 residues. The germline CDR1 and CDR2 sequences are SGHRS and YFSETQ. The CDR3 DNA follows: TGCGCCAGCAGCGTCACAGCGATAAGCTCCTACGAGCAGTACTTC. This sequence encodes CASSVTAISSYEQYF.

There are many counts of this clonotype. This sequence joins TRBV12-3 or TRBV12-4 and TRBJ1-5; D is perhaps TRBD1 (5 bases). V shed 2 bases and J shed 6 bases, with 14 bases lying between them. CDR3 length: 15 residues. The CDR3 region is CASSLRTGVSQPQHF. CDR3 DNA sequence: TGTGCCAGCAGTTTACGGACGGGGGTCAGTCAGCCCCAGCATTTT.

This clonotype was seen a handful of times. V and J are TRBV6-5 and TRBJ2-2, with a possible D match to TRBD2 (5 bases). The germline V gene has CDR1 MNHEY and CDR2 SVGAGI. CDR3 length: 14 amino acids. Trimming removed 4 bases at V and 1 base at J, with 7 bases between. The CDR3 DNA follows: TGTGCCAGCAGTTTTGCGGGGAACACCGGGGAGCTGTTTTTT. This gives the protein CASSFAGNTGELFF.

The CDR3 DNA is TGCGCCAGCAGCTTGGCAGGCCTAGCGGGAGTGGCCGGGGAGCTGTTTTTT. Its translation is CASSLAGLAGVAGELFF. The gene calls are TRBV5-1 and TRBJ2-2; TRBD2 matches at 10 bases. Germline values: CDR1 SGHRS, CDR2 YFSETQ. V dropped 0 bases and J dropped 6; count of bases not matched to a gene: 8. The CDR3 has 17 amino acids. Looking up the rest from reference TRBV5-1 and TRBJ2-2 gives the full variable domain: KAGVTQTPRYLIKTRGQQVTLSCSPISGHRSVSWYQQTPGQGLQFLFEYFSETQRNKGNFPGRFSGRQFSNSRSEMNVSTLELGDSALYLCASSLAGLAGVAGELFFGEGSRLTVL.

This chain uses TRBV3-1 with TRBJ2-2, with 8 bases matching TRBD1. V was clipped by 4 bases and J by 1 base; unmatched bases: 14. The CDR3 covers 19 residues. Germline V gene sequence: CDR1 LGHDT, CDR2 YNNKEL (reference sequence). The CDR3 coding sequence is TGTGCCAGCAGCCGTAAGGGGTGGACAGGGCCGAAGAACACCGGGGAGCTGTTTTTT. Encoded protein: CASSRKGWTGPKNTGELFF.

This clonotype was picked up many times. This chain links TRBV2 with TRBJ2-5; 7 nucleotides match TRBD1. V lost 5 bases, J lost 1 base, and 10 bases stayed unmatched. In germline, CDR1 is SNHLY, CDR2 FYNNEI. There are 16 residues in the CDR3. The CDR3 sequence is CASSPGQRTVQETQYF. The CDR3 DNA reads TGTGCCAGCAGTCCGGGACAGAGGACCGTCCAAGAGACCCAGTACTTC.

This clonotype appeared a few times. The chain carries TRBV21-1 and TRBJ2-7. TRBV21-1 is classified as a pseudogene. The CDR3 sequence is 16 residues long. The CDR3 here is CASSNSRRQISYEQYF. Here the CDR3 DNA reads TGTGCCAGCAGCAACTCACGGCGGCAGATCTCCTACGAGCAGTACTTC.

This clonotype occurred a few times. This chain uses TRBV30 with TRBJ2-1; D ambiguous. CDR1 is GTSNPN and CDR2 is SVGIG in the germline V gene (reference sequence). The CDR3 runs to 15 residues. V lost 4 bases and J 8 bases, leaving 21 bases between the germline ends. DNA for the CDR3: TGTGCCTGGATGGCCGACTCGCGGTTTGGCGATGAGCAGTTCTTC. The encoded protein is CAWMADSRFGDEQFF.

V and J are TRBV29-1 and TRBJ2-2; D might be TRBD1 (6 bases). V lost 6 bases and J lost 2, with 13 bases in between. CDR1 and CDR2 (germline): SQVTM, ANQGSEA. The CDR3 runs 14 residues. CDR3 amino acids: CSVRRTDNTGELFF. The CDR3 coding sequence is TGCAGCGTCAGACGGACAGATAACACCGGGGAGCTGTTTTTT.

The gene calls are TRBV5-5 and TRBJ2-5; D call uncertain. CDR3 length equals 14 residues. V was shortened by 2 bases and J by 2 bases, with 10 bases between the two germline ends. Germline V CDR1 and CDR2: SGHKS, YYEKEE (reference sequence). DNA of the CDR3: TGTGCCAGCAGCTTTGACGGGCAGCAAGAGACCCAGTACTTC. As protein: CASSFDGQQETQYF.

The V and J genes are TRBV19 and TRBJ1-1; no firm D call. Looked up from germline, CDR1 is LNHDA and CDR2 is SQIVND (reference sequence). The CDR3 runs to 14 residues. Trimming took off 0 bases at V and 5 bases at J, with 10 bases between the two ends. DNA of the CDR3: TGTGCCAGTAGTATAGAGGGTGGTGAAACTGAAGCTTTCTTT. The encoded protein is CASSIEGGETEAFF. The full variable domain, in which reference TRBV19 and TRBJ1-1 provide the parts outside the CDR3, is DGGITQSPKYLFRKEGQNVTLSCEQNLNHDAMYWYRQDPGQGLRLIYYSQIVNDFQKGDIAEGYSVSREKKESFPLTVTSAQKNPTAFYLCASSIEGGETEAFFGQGTRLTVV.

The genes are TRBV29-1 and TRBJ2-3; D call uncertain. V was trimmed by 0 bases and J by 1 base, leaving 17 bases between them. CDR3 length equals 17 residues. Germline lookup yields CDR1 SQVTM and CDR2 ANQGSEA. CDR3 loop: CSVEDPGIPPGTDTQYF. CDR3 DNA: TGCAGCGTTGAAGATCCTGGGATCCCGCCGGGCACAGATACGCAGTATTTT.

A few counts support this clonotype. The J gene is TRBJ1-6, the V gene TRBV3-1, with D perhaps TRBD1 (5 bases). The CDR3 contains 15 residues. Germline V lookup: CDR1 LGHDT, CDR2 YNNKEL (reference sequence). The ends were cut back, 0 bases at V and 9 bases at J, with 12 bases in the middle. DNA of the CDR3: TGTGCCAGCAGCCAAGATTTGGGGGTTCCTTCACCCCTCCACTTT. As protein: CASSQDLGVPSPLHF. The full variable domain, rest sourced from reference TRBV3-1 and TRBJ1-6, is DTAVSQTPKYLVTQMGNDKSIKCEQNLGHDTMYWYKQDSKKFLKIMFSYNNKELIINETVPNRFSPKSPDKAHLNLHINSLELGDSAVYFCASSQDLGVPSPLHFGNGTRLTVT.

This clonotype was observed a few times. The rearrangement uses TRBV15 and TRBJ2-1, with 11 nucleotides matching TRBD2. Germline-derived CDR1 and CDR2 are LNHNV and YYDKDF (reference sequence). The CDR3 has 17 residues. Germline trimming cut 0 bases from V and 7 bases from J; bases unmatched to any gene: 8. The CDR3 DNA reads as TGTGCCACCAGCAGAGATCTCCTAGCGGGGGGATTTAATGAGCAGTTCTTC. Encoded protein: CATSRDLLAGGFNEQFF. Filled out from reference TRBV15 and TRBJ2-1, the complete variable domain reads DAMVIQNPRYQVTQFGKPVTLSCSQTLNHNVMYWYQQKSSQAPKLLFHYYDKDFNNEADTPDNFQSRRPNTSFCFLDIRSPGLGDTAMYLCATSRDLLAGGFNEQFFGPGTRLTVL.

This sequence joins TRBV9 and TRBJ2-3, with D tentatively TRBD2 (6 bases). Germline lookup yields CDR1 SGDLS and CDR2 YYNGEE. CDR3 length equals 14 residues. Trimming took 3 bases from V and 3 from J, leaving 11 bases between them. The CDR3: CASSAGSSTDTQYF. CDR3 nucleotides: TGTGCCAGCAGCGCCGGGAGTAGTACAGATACGCAGTATTTT.